This TCR beta chain was observed in a study of Ad26.COV2.S vaccination and SARS-CoV-2 variants. Turning to the study itself: Into the muscle, Ad26.COV2.S was dosed once or twice, 56 days apart.

The V gene end was trimmed by 6 bases and the J gene end by 7 bases; junction bases not matched to a gene: 6. CDR1 is SGHVS and CDR2 is FQNEAQ in the germline V gene. This CDR3 spans 13 amino acids. The protocol was immunoSEQ multiplex PCR, while the TCRdb copy is restricted to in-frame clones and leaves out a portion. The sample has a few hundred thousand clones; around 90% are singletons. Comments on this clone: Its matching antigen is unknown.

The treatment is: over 15 received Ad26.COV2.S at low or high dose, single or two shots; 5 received placebo; per-sample allocation not given. Day 63 after the first vaccine or placebo injection was the time point for sampling. This Boston cohort included adults aged 18-55 years. General observations from the study: Similar non-spike TCR breadth was seen in vaccine and placebo recipients. It was reported that spike-specific CD8+ and CD4+ T cell responses were substantially broad after vaccination.

Sequences were derived from peripheral blood, sampled in a trial of Ad26.COV2.S vaccine versus placebo. The clonotype originates from a person aged 18-60 years who received the Ad26.COV2.S COVID-19 vaccine or a placebo. The chain carries TRBV7-8 and TRBJ1-2, with TRBD1 identical over 9 bases. Here the CDR3 reads CASSSDRGSGYTF. Written as DNA, the CDR3 is TGTGCCAGCAGTTCAGACAGGGGGAGTGGCTACACCTTC.